Sequencing of this TCR beta chain was carried out in a study of T-cell memory formation after mild COVID-19. MiXCR, run by TCRdb on the 5' RACE reads, gives a single entry per CDR3 protein. This table holds roughly 350,000 distinct CDR3 sequences, around 21% found once. The CDR3 is 12 residues long. Germline V gives CDR1 MNHEY, CDR2 SVGEGT. Trimming removed 8 bases at V and 9 bases at J, with 11 bases between. This clonotype showed up just a few times. The TCR sequence derives from an adult woman who had mild COVID-19 (a few samples of this study predate the infection). Cell type and time point are not known. This chain joins TRBV6-2 or TRBV6-3 and TRBJ1-6, with a possible D match to TRBD1 (5 bases). The sample taken for sequencing was PBMCs or a T cell subset sorted from them (not recorded which). CDR3 nucleotides: TGTGCCAGCTGGGACGTCATTTCACCCCTCCACTTT. Translating it yields CASWDVISPLHF.